The T cell receptor beta chain described here comes from a study of cytomegalovirus exposure and HLA in healthy donors. This CDR3 contains 14 residues. Trimming cost V 3 bases and J 3 bases, with 12 bases left between them. The germline gives CDR1 MNHEY, CDR2 SMNVEV (reference sequence). The PCR used 60 Vbeta and 13 Jbeta primers. Sequenced by immunoSEQ multiplex PCR; TCRdb stores in-frame clones only, minus some. The sample consists of about 170,000 clones, around 85% of them appearing once. Input material: PBMCs. The source is a boy aged 2 to 10 in good health and CMV-seronegative. The chain carries TRBV27 and TRBJ2-7, with D possibly matching TRBD2 (5 bases). CDR3 protein: CASSFYGGDYEQYF. The CDR3 DNA reads as TGTGCCAGCAGTTTCTATGGAGGCGACTACGAGCAGTACTTC.